This is a list of T cell receptor beta chains from one sample in a study of T-cell memory formation after mild COVID-19. TCRdb re-analysed the 5' RACE reads in MiXCR, keeping a single row per CDR3 protein. The table shows roughly 260,000 distinct CDR3 sequences, with 15% to 20% occurring only once. The sequenced sample consisted of PBMCs or a T cell subset sorted from them (not recorded which). These TCRs come from a man aged 18-30 years who had mild COVID-19 (a few samples of this study predate the infection). Cell type and time point are not known. The CDR3 runs from the conserved cysteine through the conserved F or W. D genes are given only for firm matches. Where a row states a size, it is once, few, many or the class of an expanded clone; other rows omit it.

J | length | V | size | D | DNA | CDR3
TRBJ1-6 | 14 | TRBV7-2 | - | - | TGTGCCAGCAGCTTAGTCCAGTCCCCTTCACCCCTCCACTTT | CASSLVQSPSPLHF
TRBJ1-1 | 15 | TRBV12-3/TRBV12-4 | many | TRBD1 | TGTGCCAGCAGTTTGCGTACAGGGGGGAACACTGAAGCTTTCTTT | CASSLRTGGNTEAFF
TRBJ2-7 | 14 | TRBV11-1 | - | - | TGTGCCAGCAGCTTAGCGGCGAGGGTAAACGAGCAGTACTTC | CASSLAARVNEQYF
TRBJ2-5 | 15 | TRBV5-4 | few | - | TGTGCCAGCAGCCTGAGAGGGGGACTACAAGAGACCCAGTACTTC | CASSLRGGLQETQYF
TRBJ2-3 | 16 | TRBV5-1 | few | TRBD1 | TGCGCCAGCAGCTCAACAGGGGGAGTGGCGACAGATACGCAGTATTTT | CASSSTGGVATDTQYF
TRBJ2-7 | 16 | TRBV6-5 | many | - | TGTGCCAGCAGCCCACTGGGCCGGGTAGGCTCCTACGAGCAGTACTTC | CASSPLGRVGSYEQYF
TRBJ2-7 | 14 | TRBV7-6 | few | - | TGTGCCAGCAGCCAGGACGGTCTGACCTACGAGCAGTACTTC | CASSQDGLTYEQYF
TRBJ2-3 | 14 | TRBV3-1 | few | TRBD2 | TGTGCCAGCAGCTCTAGCGGGGTCACAGATACGCAGTATTTT | CASSSSGVTDTQYF
TRBJ2-5 | 16 | TRBV9 | many | TRBD2 | TGTGCCAGCAGCCCGAGGAGGACTAGGGATGGGGAGACCCAGTACTTC | CASSPRRTRDGETQYF
TRBJ1-2 | 15 | TRBV25-1 | - | TRBD1 | TGTGCCAGCAGTGAAGGGGGACAGGTGAACTATGGCTACACCTTC | CASSEGGQVNYGYTF
TRBJ1-1 | 11 | TRBV12-5 | - | - | TGTGCTAGTGGTCCCCAGACTGAAGCTTTCTTT | CASGPQTEAFF
TRBJ2-1 | 17 | TRBV11-2 | few | TRBD1 | TGTGCCAGCAGCTTCCCGGGACAGGAATGGTCCTACAATGAGCAGTTCTTC | CASSFPGQEWSYNEQFF
TRBJ2-7 | 16 | TRBV6-2/TRBV6-3 | many | - | TGTGCCAGCAGTTATCCGCCGGGACAAGTCACGGGCGAGCAGTACTTC | CASSYPPGQVTGEQYF
TRBJ2-2 | 18 | TRBV5-1 | - | TRBD1 | TGCGCCAGCAGCATACGAGGGACAGGGCGACGTTACACCGGGGAGCTGTTTTTT | CASSIRGTGRRYTGELFF
TRBJ1-3 | 15 | TRBV6-6 | - | - | TGTGCCAGCAGTTACTCTTCAGGGTATGGAAACACCATATATTTT | CASSYSSGYGNTIYF
TRBJ1-2 | 13 | TRBV5-4 | - | - | TGTGCCAGCAGCTACGGGTCTTACTATGGCTACACCTTC | CASSYGSYYGYTF
TRBJ1-5 | 14 | TRBV28 | - | - | TGTGCCAGCGGCAGGGGAGGGAGCAATCAGCCCCAGCATTTT | CASGRGGSNQPQHF